The 25 T cell receptor beta chains below all came from one sample that was sequenced in a study of Ad26.COV2.S vaccination and SARS-CoV-2 variants (dated by TCRdb to the early 2020s). Libraries were built with the immunoSEQ multiplex PCR assay. Drawn from immuneACCESS, this table holds only the in-frame rearrangements with V and J called that TCRdb kept. Clones are partly lost; checked studies trace under half to an unresolved V gene and leave the rest unexplained. The sample table shows about 350,000 clones, and 75% to 90% are seen once. The ten largest clones capture around 5% of the sample. The sample's treatment or condition label is to be understood as: over 15 received Ad26.COV2.S at low or high dose, single or two shots; five or six received placebo; per-sample allocation not given. Repertoires of vaccine and placebo recipients were sequenced from samples taken on day 63 after the first injection.

Specimen: peripheral blood, collected in a trial of Ad26.COV2.S vaccine versus placebo. The receptors were gathered from a person between 18 and 65 years old who received the Ad26.COV2.S COVID-19 vaccine or a placebo.

V and J are TRBV7-6 and TRBJ2-2, with 9 bases identical to TRBD1. Germline loops: CDR1 SGHVS, CDR2 FNYEAQ. The J segment lost 4 bases and the V segment lost 5 bases, leaving 8 bases of the junction unmatched. The CDR3 extends over 16 amino acids. The CDR3 DNA reads TGTGCCAGCAGCCCGACTGGGACAGGGCTCACCGGGGAGCTGTTTTTT. Encoded protein: CASSPTGTGLTGELFF.

In the case of this clone: This sample also contains other DNA sequences that code for the same CDR3. CDR3 loop: CASSIRDRGTDTQYF. The DNA for the CDR3 is TGTGCCAGTAGTATCCGGGACAGAGGCACAGATACGCAGTATTTT. This chain links TRBV19 with TRBJ2-3, with 7 positions matching TRBD1. The length of the CDR3 is 15 residues. In germline, CDR1 is LNHDA, CDR2 SQIVND (reference sequence). J was trimmed by 1 base and V by 3 bases; bases with no gene match: 4. The full variable domain, in which reference TRBV19 and TRBJ2-3 provide the parts outside the CDR3, is DGGITQSPKYLFRKEGQNVTLSCEQNLNHDAMYWYRQDPGQGLRLIYYSQIVNDFQKGDIAEGYSVSREKKESFPLTVTSAQKNPTAFYLCASSIRDRGTDTQYFGPGTRLTVL.

This chain uses TRBV9 with TRBJ2-1; 8 nucleotides agree with TRBD1. Trimming cost V 0 bases and J 5 bases; bases outside gene matches: 7. Germline V gene lookup returns CDR1 SGDLS and CDR2 YYNGEE. There are 16 residues in the CDR3. The CDR3 is CASSVGYRGNNNEQFF. The CDR3 DNA reads as TGTGCCAGCAGCGTAGGATACAGGGGGAACAACAATGAGCAGTTCTTC.

The gene calls are TRBV27 and TRBJ1-6, with D hard to call. CDR1 is MNHEY and CDR2 is SMNVEV in the germline V gene (reference sequence). Between the trimmed V and J ends, which lost 1 base and 10 bases, there was a span of 5 bases. The CDR3 runs 12 residues. Here the CDR3 reads CASSLFGSPLHF. The DNA for the CDR3 is TGTGCCAGCAGTTTATTTGGATCACCCCTCCACTTT.

The V gene is TRBV18, the J gene TRBJ2-2, with D possibly called TRBD1 or TRBD2 (5 bases each). This CDR3 has 16 residues. V was clipped by 2 bases and J by 7 bases, with 17 bases between them. Germline V gene lookup returns CDR1 KGHSH and CDR2 LQKENI. CDR3 DNA sequence: TGTGCCAGCTCACCATCGGGCAGGGTGGGGGACGGGGAGCTGTTTTTT. It specifies CASSPSGRVGDGELFF.

The V call is TRBV7-8, the J call TRBJ1-1; D uncertain. The length of the CDR3 is 13 residues. Deletions cut 4 bases from V and 0 bases from J, with 6 bases between. CDR1 is SGHVS, CDR2 FQNEAQ, per germline. Here the CDR3 reads CASSSFMNTEAFF. The CDR3 DNA reads TGTGCCAGCAGCTCGTTCATGAACACTGAAGCTTTCTTT.

This clone was seen once. This sequence joins TRBV6-2 or TRBV6-3 and TRBJ2-3, with D perhaps TRBD1 (6 bases). CDR3 length equals 15 residues. Trimming removed 6 bases at V and 0 bases at J, with 13 bases between. Per the germline V gene, CDR1 is MNHEY and CDR2 is SVGEGT. The CDR3 DNA follows: TGTGCCAGCAGCCCAGGGGAAGCTAGCACAGATACGCAGTATTTT. Protein product: CASSPGEASTDTQYF.

This chain connects TRBV11-2 to TRBJ2-3; D could derive from TRBD1 or TRBD2 (5 bases each). Trimming removed 3 bases from V and 5 bases from J, with 6 bases in between. The CDR3 extends over 12 amino acids. Germline V gives CDR1 SGHAT, CDR2 FQNNGV. CDR3 sequence (DNA): TGTGCCAGCAGCTTTGGGGGAGATACGCAGTATTTT. Residues: CASSFGGDTQYF. Complete variable domain (other parts from reference TRBV11-2 and TRBJ2-3): EAGVAQSPRYKIIEKRQSVAFWCNPISGHATLYWYQQILGQGPKLLIQFQNNGVVDDSQLPKDRFSAERLKGVDSTLKIQPAKLEDSAVYLCASSFGGDTQYFGPGTRLTVL.

This clone turned up a few times. The rearrangement joins TRBV28 to TRBJ2-7; 9 bases agree with TRBD1. Trimming removed 5 bases from V and 2 bases from J; junction bases left unmatched: 10. Germline V CDR1 and CDR2: MDHEN, SYDVKM. This CDR3 spans 16 amino acids. The CDR3 sequence: CASSLKVGTGTYEQYF. As DNA, the CDR3 is TGTGCCAGCAGTCTGAAAGTCGGGACAGGGACCTACGAGCAGTACTTC.

V is TRBV4-1 and J is TRBJ2-2, with D possibly matching TRBD1 (5 bases). CDR1 and CDR2 (germline): MGHRA, YSYEKL. The CDR3 consists of 16 residues. V was trimmed by 0 bases and J by 4 bases, leaving 12 bases between them. The CDR3: CASSQDSGAVTGELFF. The DNA for the CDR3 is TGCGCCAGCAGCCAAGATTCTGGGGCGGTCACCGGGGAGCTGTTTTTT.

CDR3 sequence reads: CASSLVGTTYEQYF. The CDR3 DNA sequence: TGTGCCAGCAGCTTAGTTGGGACAACCTACGAGCAGTACTTC. The rearrangement uses TRBV7-9 and TRBJ2-7; weak D call: TRBD1 (6 bases). The CDR3 totals 14 residues. Germline CDR1 and CDR2: SEHNR and FQNEAQ (reference sequence). V was cut by 1 base and J by 2 bases, with 9 bases left in between.

V usage is TRBV4-3 and J usage is TRBJ1-5; 8 bases are a match to TRBD1. The CDR3 is 15 amino acids. Germline CDR1 LGHNA, CDR2 YSLEER. Germline trimming cut 2 bases from V and 3 bases from J; bases unmatched to any gene: 3. Written as DNA, the CDR3 is TGCGCCAGCAGCCAATTGACAGGGGACAATCAGCCCCAGCATTTT. It translates to CASSQLTGDNQPQHF.

The chain is built from TRBV11-1 and TRBJ1-2; D not resolved. Trimming took 5 bases from V and 0 from J, leaving 7 bases between them. The CDR3 runs to 13 residues. In germline, CDR1 is SGHAT, CDR2 FQDESV (reference sequence). CDR3 in amino acids: CASSPTPNYGYTF. DNA of the CDR3: TGTGCCAGCAGCCCTACACCTAACTATGGCTACACCTTC.

This chain uses TRBV7-9 with TRBJ1-1, with unresolved D. The length of the CDR3 is 14 residues. Trimming shortened V by 2 bases and J by 6 bases, and 13 bases separated the two germline ends. Germline loops: CDR1 SEHNR, CDR2 FQNEAQ (reference sequence). The CDR3 region is CASSLNGEDAEAFF. CDR3 nucleotide sequence: TGTGCCAGCAGCTTAAATGGGGAAGACGCTGAAGCTTTCTTT.

The rearrangement joins TRBV7-2 to TRBJ1-2, with TRBD1 identical over 11 bases. This CDR3 has 15 residues. The V segment lost 5 bases and the J segment 5 bases; nucleotides outside the gene matches: 7. Looked up from germline, CDR1 is SGHTA and CDR2 is FQGNSA. CDR3 loop: CASSRAGTGGYGYTF. CDR3 DNA sequence: TGTGCCAGCAGCCGGGCGGGGACAGGGGGATATGGCTACACCTTC.

The gene calls are TRBV2 and TRBJ2-1, with 10 bases aligning to TRBD2. Germline CDR1 SNHLY, CDR2 FYNNEI. Trimming removed 8 bases from V and 3 bases from J; junction bases left unmatched: 7. CDR3 length: 15 residues. CDR3 sequence (DNA): TGTGCCAGCCGTATAGAGCGGGGGGGCTACAATGAGCAGTTCTTC. Amino acids: CASRIERGGYNEQFF.

V usage is TRBV19 and J usage is TRBJ1-1; TRBD1 aligns across 8 bases. The CDR3 spans 14 residues. Germline values: CDR1 LNHDA, CDR2 SQIVND (reference sequence). The V gene end was trimmed by 5 bases and the J gene end by 3 bases; junction bases not matched to a gene: 5. This chain's CDR3 is CASSSRTGHTEAFF. Written as DNA, the CDR3 is TGTGCCAGTAGTTCTAGGACAGGGCACACTGAAGCTTTCTTT.

In this sample, this clone turned up a few times. This chain links TRBV2 with TRBJ1-5; D perhaps matches TRBD1 (6 bases). Germline lookup yields CDR1 SNHLY and CDR2 FYNNEI. The CDR3 has 18 amino acids. V lost 5 bases and J lost 2, with 22 bases in between. Here the CDR3 DNA reads TGTGCCAGCAGTCAGACGGCTGGAGGGGGGGTGGGCAATCAGCCCCAGCATTTT. It specifies CASSQTAGGGVGNQPQHF.

In DNA form, the CDR3 reads TGTGCCAGTCTCAGGGGATCGAACTATGGCTACACCTTC. Its protein product is CASLRGSNYGYTF. J is TRBJ1-2 and V is TRBV2, with TRBD1 as a possible D gene (6 bases). Germline V gives CDR1 SNHLY, CDR2 FYNNEI. Trimming removed 9 bases at V and 2 bases at J, with 13 bases between. The CDR3 has 13 amino acids.

This rearrangement joins TRBV9 to TRBJ2-2, with no clear D. From germline, CDR1 is SGDLS and CDR2 YYNGEE. V was trimmed by 0 bases and J by 6 bases, leaving 9 bases between them. The CDR3 is 14 residues long. This CDR3 reads CASSVDPGPGELFF. The DNA for the CDR3 is TGTGCCAGCAGCGTAGATCCAGGCCCCGGGGAGCTGTTTTTT.

The V and J genes are TRBV5-4 and TRBJ1-6; 7 bases are shared with TRBD1. There are 15 residues in the CDR3. The germline V gene encodes CDR1 SGHNT and CDR2 YYREEE (reference sequence). Trimming at V came to 3 bases and at J to 10 bases, leaving 10 bases not matched to a gene. The DNA of the CDR3 is TGTGCCAGCAGCTCAGAGGGGGCAAACGGGTCACCCCTCCACTTT. This translates into CASSSEGANGSPLHF.

This clone was counted a single time. The chain recombines TRBV7-9 with TRBJ1-4; the match to TRBD1 covers 9 bases. Germline lookup yields CDR1 SEHNR and CDR2 FQNEAQ (reference sequence). This CDR3 region has 14 residues. With 3 bases clipped from V and 6 bases from J, the junction kept 2 bases outside the gene matches. The CDR3 DNA follows: TGTGCCAGCAGCTTTGACAGGGGGGATGAAAAACTGTTTTTT. Protein product: CASSFDRGDEKLFF.

The CDR3 region is CASSLDRSRYGYTF. The CDR3 DNA follows: TGTGCCAGCAGCTTAGATCGGTCGCGGTATGGCTACACCTTC. The chain has TRBV7-8 and TRBJ1-2; D unresolved. This CDR3 is built from 14 residues. In germline, CDR1 is SGHVS, CDR2 FQNEAQ. V was pared by 1 base and J by 5 bases, with 11 bases between.

The chain is built from TRBV11-3 and TRBJ2-1; 11 bases agree with TRBD2. The CDR3 is 15 amino acids. Germline values: CDR1 SGHNT, CDR2 YENEEA. The V gene end was trimmed by 3 bases and the J gene end by 10 bases; junction bases not matched to a gene: 8. The CDR3 DNA follows: TGTGCCAGCAGCTTGGATAGACTAGCGGGGAGGGAGCAGTTCTTC. This translates into CASSLDRLAGREQFF.

J is TRBJ1-6 and V is TRBV11-2, with D maybe TRBD1 (6 bases). CDR3 length: 15 residues. Between the trimmed V and J ends, which lost 4 bases and 8 bases, there was a span of 15 bases. Germline V gives CDR1 SGHAT, CDR2 FQNNGV. DNA for the CDR3: TGTGCCAGCAGCTCCTTGGACAGACGAGATTCACCCCTCCACTTT. Its protein product is CASSSLDRRDSPLHF.